The present T cell receptor (beta chain) was sequenced within a study of regulatory T cells in long-lasting Graves disease. The study's findings and limits: More public clonotypes were shared by persistent patients (around 2,800) than by new patients (about 970).

The authors built TCR beta libraries using iRepertoire HTBI primers and Arm-PCR of CDR3 regions. In the authors' methods: The samples yielded approximately 62 TRBV and approximately 15 TRBJ segments. TCRdb reprocessed the multiplex PCR reads via MiXCR and lists one record per CDR3 protein. These V and J calls rely on TCRdb rather than the paper's analysis. The sample contains a few hundred thousand distinct CDR3 sequences, around 15% of which appear only once. Time point noted: newly diagnosed GD, antithyroid drugs for less than 3 months. RNA extracted from PBMCs served as the sequencing template. This clonotype was seen more than once but under ten times. Its antigen is still unknown. V shed 8 bases and J shed 7 bases, with 15 bases lying between them. The CDR3 is 13 residues long. Germline V lookup: CDR1 MDHEN, CDR2 SYDVKM. This sample also belongs to another study, concerning T cells in Graves' hyperthyroidism and ophthalmopathy.

The source of this sequence is a young woman with Graves disease. The sample in question was peripheral blood mononuclear cells (PBMCs), obtained at new diagnosis, from a patient treated with antithyroid drugs. The V and J genes are TRBV28 and TRBJ1-5; the D is unclear. The DNA of the CDR3 is TGTGCCAGCTCGGGAGTTGTCACCCAGCCCCAGCATTTT. Translating gives CASSGVVTQPQHF.